This passage covers 13 T cell receptor beta chains from one sample sequenced in a study of blood T cell repertoires in COVID-19. Sequencing used immunoSEQ multiplex PCR; TCRdb keeps in-frame clones, though not all of them. The sample comprises 200,000 to 250,000 clones, approximately 85% of which are singletons, and approximately 9.6% rests with the top ten. The sequenced material came from PBMCs or T cells enriched from blood (not recorded which). These receptors all come from a woman aged 50 to 60 with acute COVID-19.

This sequence joins TRBV5-1 and TRBJ2-5; D gene unclear. The CDR3 consists of 14 residues. V shed 4 bases and J shed 2 bases, with 12 bases lying between them. Germline values: CDR1 SGHRS, CDR2 YFSETQ. CDR3 bases: TGCGCCAGCAGCAGCGCAGCAATACAAGAGACCCAGTACTTC. It is translated as CASSSAAIQETQYF.

This clone occurred a few times. This chain uses TRBV11-2 with TRBJ1-1, with TRBD1 matching over 8 bases. Germline-derived CDR1 and CDR2 are SGHAT and FQNNGV. The J segment lost 0 bases and the V segment lost 4 bases, leaving 4 bases of the junction unmatched. The CDR3 covers 15 residues. The CDR3 DNA reads as TGTGCCAGCAGCTCCCGGACAGGGATGAACACTGAAGCTTTCTTT. Protein product: CASSSRTGMNTEAFF.

This chain connects TRBV19 to TRBJ1-5, with a weak D call TRBD1 (6 bases). The germline V gene encodes CDR1 LNHDA and CDR2 SQIVND (reference sequence). The V and J ends lost 6 bases and 7 bases respectively, with 16 bases between them. The CDR3 covers 14 residues. CDR3 region: CASSPTGLGQPQHF. The CDR3 bases are TGTGCCAGTAGCCCCACAGGGTTGGGGCAGCCCCAGCATTTT.

The gene calls are TRBV19 and TRBJ2-5; D might be TRBD1 (6 bases). The V and J ends lost 3 bases and 5 bases respectively, with 10 bases between them. CDR3 length: 13 amino acids. Germline CDR1 reads LNHDA; CDR2 reads SQIVND (reference sequence). CDR3 DNA sequence: TGTGCCAGTAGTATTAGGGGGTTGGAGACCCAGTACTTC. Translation: CASSIRGLETQYF.

J is TRBJ1-6 and V is TRBV3-1 (or the pseudogene TRBV3-2); weak D call: TRBD1 (5 bases). The CDR3 extends over 17 amino acids. Trimming took 8 bases from V and 0 from J, leaving 17 bases between them. Germline V gene sequence: CDR1 LGHDT, CDR2 YNNKEL (reference sequence). CDR3: CASRPNGGSSYNSPLHF. CDR3 DNA sequence: TGTGCCAGCCGCCCTAACGGGGGGAGCTCCTATAATTCACCCCTCCACTTT.

The chain employs TRBV11-2 and TRBJ2-2; 11 positions agree with TRBD2. The CDR3 has 19 residues. V lost 5 bases and J lost 2; bases outside the gene matches: 13. CDR1 is SGHAT and CDR2 is FQNNGV in the germline V gene. CDR3 residues: CASSKAGLAANLNTGELFF. In DNA, the CDR3 is TGTGCCAGCAGCAAGGCGGGACTAGCGGCGAATTTAAACACCGGGGAGCTGTTTTTT.

The V gene is TRBV12-3 or TRBV12-4, the J gene TRBJ1-6; 10 nucleotides line up with TRBD1. This CDR3 contains 13 residues. V was clipped by 3 bases and J by 13 bases; unmatched bases: 3. The CDR3 DNA reads as TGTGCCAGCAGTTTGGGACAGGGGATTCCCCTCCACTTT. Protein: CASSLGQGIPLHF.

The chain recombines TRBV7-2 with TRBJ1-1; D is uncertain. Germline lookup yields CDR1 SGHTA and CDR2 FQGNSA. V lost 4 bases to trimming and J lost 0 bases, with 6 bases between them. The CDR3 is made up of 13 amino acids. CDR3 sequence (DNA): TGTGCCAGCAGCTCAACAATGAACACTGAAGCTTTCTTT. It specifies CASSSTMNTEAFF. The complete variable domain, with remaining parts taken from reference TRBV7-2 and TRBJ1-1, reads GAGVSQSPSNKVTEKGKDVELRCDPISGHTALYWYRQSLGQGLEFLIYFQGNSAPDKSGLPSDRFSAERTGGSVSTLTIQRTQQEDSAVYLCASSSTMNTEAFFGQGTRLTVV.

The chain recombines TRBV3-1 (or the pseudogene TRBV3-2) with TRBJ1-2; D unresolved. Germline V gene lookup returns CDR1 LGHDT and CDR2 YNNKEL (reference sequence). This CDR3 has 15 residues. Trimming removed 3 bases from V and 0 bases from J, with 11 bases in between. CDR3 sequence: CASSQGPSTNYGYTF. The CDR3 region has the DNA TGTGCCAGCAGCCAGGGCCCGAGTACTAACTATGGCTACACCTTC.

The chain combines TRBV5-6 with TRBJ1-1, with TRBD1 as a possible D gene (6 bases). The ends were cut back, 3 bases at V and 8 bases at J, with 17 bases in the middle. There are 14 residues in the CDR3. Germline CDR1 SGHDT, CDR2 YYEEEE. This chain's CDR3 is CASSWMDSLPEAFF. The CDR3 DNA sequence: TGTGCCAGCAGCTGGATGGACAGTCTCCCGGAAGCTTTCTTT.

The chain combines TRBV18 with TRBJ2-7, with D possibly matching TRBD2 (6 bases). The germline CDR1 and CDR2 sequences are KGHSH and LQKENI. The CDR3 runs 13 residues. Trimming stripped 3 bases from V and 6 bases from J, with 12 bases between. The CDR3, as DNA: TGTGCCAGCTCACCGATGGAGGGGCGCGAGCAGTACTTC. This encodes CASSPMEGREQYF.

The chain has TRBV6-2 or TRBV6-3 and TRBJ1-3; D is unresolved. CDR3 size: 16 residues. Germline V gene sequence: CDR1 MNHEY, CDR2 SVGEGT. With 0 bases removed from V and 0 bases from J, the gap between germline ends came to 9 bases. The chain's CDR3 is CASSYSGMSSGNTIYF. The DNA for the CDR3 is TGTGCCAGCAGTTACTCGGGCATGAGCTCTGGAAACACCATATATTTT.

The chain uses TRBV7-2 and TRBJ2-1; TRBD1 matches 8 bases. Per germline, CDR1 SGHTA and CDR2 FQGNSA. Trimming took 7 bases from V and 6 from J; bases not matched to a gene: 11. The CDR3 runs 15 residues. The DNA of the CDR3 is TGTGCCAGCACCCTTAACGGACAGGGCTTCAATGAGCAGTTCTTC. Amino acids: CASTLNGQGFNEQFF. The whole variable domain, filled in from reference TRBV7-2 and TRBJ2-1, reads GAGVSQSPSNKVTEKGKDVELRCDPISGHTALYWYRQSLGQGLEFLIYFQGNSAPDKSGLPSDRFSAERTGGSVSTLTIQRTQQEDSAVYLCASTLNGQGFNEQFFGPGTRLTVL.